Listed here is a single TCR beta chain. These data originate in a study of blood T cell repertoires in COVID-19. People in the exposed group encountered a COVID-19 case within 2 weeks before entering the study. Sequencing used immunoSEQ multiplex PCR; TCRdb keeps in-frame clones, though not all of them. This table has about 140,000 clones, 84% appearing once. The CDR3 covers 15 residues. Germline CDR1 is SQVTM and CDR2 is ANQGSEA. The ends lost 7 bases at V and 5 bases at J; junction bases unmatched: 15. What was sequenced was PBMCs or T cells enriched from blood (not recorded which). This rearrangement joins TRBV29-1 to TRBJ2-5; 8 bases match TRBD2. This clonotype was obtained from a woman aged 18-35 years who had been exposed to COVID-19. The CDR3 nucleotides read TGCAGCGCCCGCACTGAGCGGGAGCGTGTGGAGACCCAGTACTTC. It encodes CSARTERERVETQYF.